This T cell receptor (beta chain) was retrieved from a study of early T cells in non-severe SARS-CoV-2 infection. At the level of the study: Chains were unpaired, as sequencing was done on bulk RNA from unsorted whole blood.

Individual cDNA molecules received unique molecular identifiers during library preparation. TCRdb re-analysed the 5' RACE reads in MiXCR, keeping a single row per CDR3 protein. The sample yields about 110,000 distinct CDR3 sequences, roughly an eighth seen once. General study points: Sequences matched to VDJdb favored anti-spike CD8 responses, while private and CD4 specificities were missed.

On this clonotype itself: The antigen is undetermined.

CDR3 size: 15 residues. V gave up 7 bases and J gave up 0 bases, with 15 bases separating them. Germline V gene data show CDR1 as MNHNS and CDR2 as SASEGT. This TCR was recovered from an adult who was a healthcare worker with PCR-confirmed SARS-CoV-2 infection or an uninfected control (not recorded which). The starting material was whole blood, obtained at baseline. J is TRBJ1-1 and V is TRBV6-1, with a possible D match to TRBD1 (6 bases). CDR3: CASKLGGALNTEAFF. In DNA form, the CDR3 reads TGTGCCAGCAAATTAGGGGGGGCACTGAACACTGAAGCTTTCTTT.